This T cell receptor (beta chain) was identified in a study of OX40 agonist ivuxolimab in advanced cancers. Study-wide results and limits: Expanded peripheral T cells had an undetermined antigen specificity. Certain nonresponders likewise exhibited a low normalized T-cell clonal expansion. People who partly responded at 0.1-3.0 mg/kg had some of the least clonal expansion seen. At 0.1 to 3.0 mg/kg, clonal expansion of CD4+ and CD8+ blood T cells had occurred by week 6.

Looked up from germline, CDR1 is MNHEY and CDR2 is SVGAGI. The CDR3 covers 11 residues. Remarks on this clone: Its antigen is undetermined. Mismatch with germline at one junction end may stem from a read error.

Assay: immunoSEQ multiplex PCR; the TCRdb copy retains only in-frame clones and omits some. The table includes approximately 52,000 clones, about 82% detected once. The specimen was CD4+ or CD8+ T cells sorted from blood, collected in a trial of the OX40 agonist ivuxolimab. The rearrangement uses TRBV6-5 and TRBJ1-1; no clear D gene. The source of this sequence is an adult with an advanced solid tumor such as melanoma, head and neck, liver or kidney cancer. For the CDR3, the DNA is TGTGCCTGCAGTTGGCAACAGAGACCTTTCTTT. Its protein product is CACSWQQRPFF.